The TCR beta chain described here comes from a study of cytomegalovirus exposure and HLA in healthy donors. Study conclusions and caveats: Later analysis identified a missense DCLRE1C variant that was linked to TCR beta V- and J-gene trimming. The study found most TCR sequences rare, yet found some public TCRs in many donors. Relative to equally common others, HLA-associated TCR beta chains showed greater clonal expansion in a later analysis.

Trimming removed 4 bases from V and 6 bases from J, with 10 bases in between. Germline CDR1 reads MNHNS; CDR2 reads SASEGT. The CDR3 loop spans 13 amino acids. With 60 Vbeta and 13 Jbeta primers, the PCR was carried out. TCRdb's copy holds only in-frame clones and misses some; the assay was immunoSEQ multiplex PCR. Of about 89,000 clones in the sample, less than 85% were seen once. To note about this clone: What it recognizes is unknown.

Every donor was a healthy person donating bone marrow. This TCR was sampled from a middle-aged man in good health and CMV-seropositive. The material sequenced was PBMCs. This sequence joins TRBV6-1 and TRBJ2-1; D unresolved. In nucleotides, the CDR3 is TGTGCCAGCAGTGCCCTAGTCTCCAATGAGCAGTTCTTC. It yields the protein CASSALVSNEQFF.